Listed below are T cell receptor beta chains from one sample, sequenced in a study of blood T cells in healthy people across ages. In TCRdb, the 5' RACE reads were re-called with MiXCR into one record per CDR3 protein. Of 1.6 million or so distinct CDR3 sequences in the sample, about 31% were seen once. The specimen was blood. The receptor set was obtained from a woman younger than 45 in good health. Both conserved end residues are part of each CDR3. D genes are given only for firm matches. Clone size is stated in some rows and not others, as once, few, many or a class when expanded.

J: TRBJ1-2; size: .; D: .; V: TRBV14; CDR3: CASSQDLRGTYGYTF; DNA: TGTGCCAGCAGCCAAGATCTTCGAGGGACCTATGGCTACACCTTC
J: TRBJ2-5; size: few; D: TRBD2; V: TRBV28; CDR3: CASSFSLPGLDLVEWETQYF; DNA: TGTGCCAGCAGTTTTTCACTTCCGGGACTAGATCTAGTTGAATGGGAGACCCAGTACTTC
J: TRBJ2-1; size: .; D: TRBD2; V: TRBV5-1; CDR3: CVSSTSGYNEQFF; DNA: TGCGTCAGCAGCACTAGCGGATACAATGAGCAGTTCTTC
J: TRBJ2-1; size: few; D: TRBD2; V: TRBV2; CDR3: CASSFPLTSGTNEQFF; DNA: TGTGCCAGCAGTTTCCCCTTGACTAGCGGGACGAATGAGCAGTTCTTC
J: TRBJ2-7; size: once; D: .; V: TRBV15; CDR3: CATSGADYEQYF; DNA: TGTGCCACCAGCGGAGCAGACTACGAGCAGTACTTC
J: TRBJ2-2; size: few; D: TRBD2; V: TRBV12-3/TRBV12-4; CDR3: CASTAGLAGVRELFF; DNA: TGTGCCAGCACCGCGGGACTAGCGGGAGTCCGGGAGCTGTTTTTT
J: TRBJ1-4; size: few; D: .; V: TRBV27; CDR3: CASSLYGRPNEKLFF; DNA: TGTGCCAGCAGTTTATATGGCAGACCAAATGAAAAACTGTTTTTT
J: TRBJ2-7; size: .; D: .; V: TRBV6-1; CDR3: CASSATGGNYEQYF; DNA: TGTGCCAGCTCCGCTACGGGGGGCAACTACGAGCAGTACTTC
J: TRBJ2-3; size: .; D: TRBD2; V: TRBV5-4; CDR3: CASSLGVGGGRTDTQYF; DNA: TGTGCCAGCAGCCTCGGGGTCGGGGGGGGACGCACAGATACGCAGTATTTT
J: TRBJ2-7; size: once; D: .; V: TRBV7-3; CDR3: CASSLIGGALIPEQYF; DNA: TGTGCCAGCAGCTTAATAGGGGGGGCCTTAATTCCCGAGCAGTACTTC
J: TRBJ2-1; size: .; D: .; V: TRBV4-1; CDR3: CASSQEGGFGGEQFF; DNA: TGCGCCAGCAGCCAAGAAGGGGGGTTCGGTGGTGAGCAGTTCTTC
J: TRBJ1-1; size: .; D: .; V: TRBV27; CDR3: CASSFGEWTEAFF; DNA: TGTGCCAGCAGTTTTGGGGAGTGGACTGAAGCTTTCTTT
J: TRBJ1-2; size: .; D: .; V: TRBV12-3/TRBV12-4; CDR3: CASSLRVINGYTF; DNA: TGTGCCAGCAGTTTAAGAGTTATAAATGGCTACACCTTC
J: TRBJ1-4; size: .; D: TRBD1; V: TRBV7-9; CDR3: CASSSPGTANEKLFF; DNA: TGTGCCAGCAGCTCCCCCGGGACAGCCAATGAAAAACTGTTTTTT
J: TRBJ1-4; size: .; D: .; V: TRBV5-1; CDR3: CASRRTGTGNEKLFF; DNA: TGCGCCAGCAGGAGAACCGGGACGGGGAATGAAAAACTGTTTTTT
J: TRBJ1-2; size: .; D: TRBD1; V: TRBV6-1; CDR3: CASNRDRDYGYTF; DNA: TGTGCCAGCAACCGGGACAGGGACTATGGCTACACCTTC
J: TRBJ2-7; size: .; D: TRBD1; V: TRBV30; CDR3: CAWLQGESYEQYF; DNA: TGTGCCTGGTTACAGGGGGAATCCTACGAGCAGTACTTC
J: TRBJ2-2; size: .; D: .; V: TRBV12-3/TRBV12-4; CDR3: CASSFVHHTGELFF; DNA: TGTGCCAGCAGTTTTGTCCATCACACCGGGGAGCTGTTTTTT
J: TRBJ2-3; size: few; D: TRBD2; V: TRBV7-9; CDR3: CASSIAGGQYF; DNA: TGTGCCAGCAGCATAGCGGGAGGGCAGTATTTT
J: TRBJ2-1; size: few; D: TRBD2; V: TRBV29-1; CDR3: CSVQGLALYNEQFF; DNA: TGCAGCGTGCAGGGACTAGCCCTATACAATGAGCAGTTCTTC
J: TRBJ1-2; size: .; D: .; V: TRBV4-1; CDR3: CASSPTGEGPYGYTF; DNA: TGCGCCAGCAGCCCGACAGGAGAAGGGCCTTATGGCTACACCTTC
J: TRBJ2-1; size: .; D: .; V: TRBV24-1; CDR3: CATSAMDSPREQFF; DNA: TGTGCCACCAGTGCTATGGACAGCCCTAGGGAGCAGTTCTTC
J: TRBJ2-3; size: few; D: TRBD2; V: TRBV4-2; CDR3: CASSQWAGWTSGVPTDTQYF; DNA: TGTGCCAGCAGCCAGTGGGCTGGATGGACTAGCGGGGTCCCTACAGATACGCAGTATTTT
J: TRBJ2-7; size: .; D: TRBD2; V: TRBV7-3; CDR3: CASSLMGLAGDNEQYF; DNA: TGTGCCAGCAGCTTAATGGGGCTAGCGGGGGACAATGAGCAGTACTTC
J: TRBJ2-1; size: .; D: TRBD2; V: TRBV6-2/TRBV6-3; CDR3: CASSSRLRGGGSEQFF; DNA: TGTGCCAGCAGTTCCAGGTTGCGGGGGGGAGGGAGTGAGCAGTTCTTC
J: TRBJ2-7; size: .; D: .; V: TRBV5-1; CDR3: CASSSIPSSYEQYF; DNA: TGCGCCAGCAGCTCAATTCCAAGCTCCTACGAGCAGTACTTC
J: TRBJ2-5; size: few; D: .; V: TRBV5-1; CDR3: CASRPPYQETQYF; DNA: TGCGCCAGCCGCCCTCCGTATCAAGAGACCCAGTACTTC
J: TRBJ2-3; size: .; D: TRBD2; V: TRBV11-1; CDR3: CASNPPGEGLADTQYF; DNA: TGTGCCAGCAACCCTCCGGGGGAGGGCCTCGCAGATACGCAGTATTTT